This TCR beta chain was sequenced during a study of CD8 T cells in Susac syndrome. The authors reverse transcribed about 0.5 to 1 ug RNA with random hexamers. MiXCR was run by TCRdb on the immunoSEQ multiplex PCR reads, yielding one entry per CDR3 protein. The sample holds about 200,000 distinct CDR3 sequences, roughly 94% seen once. Looked up from germline, CDR1 is SQVTM and CDR2 is ANQGSEA. The CDR3 has 13 amino acids. Comments on this clonotype: A junction end diverges from the germline sequence, so it may reflect a read error.

J is TRBJ1-1 and V is TRBV29-1, with D possibly being TRBD1 (6 bases). Sequenced sample: CD4+ T cells from PBMCs. This clonotype was obtained from a human donor in good health. CDR3 coding DNA: TGCAGCGTTGCCTCCGGTCGGGACACTGAGGCTTTCTTT. Protein: CSVASGRDTEAFF.